The rows below give T cell receptor beta chains drawn from one sample of a study of blood T cell repertoires in COVID-19. Clones were sequenced by immunoSEQ multiplex PCR, and TCRdb holds only the in-frame ones, with some missing. The sample yields 200,000 or so clones, over 75% seen once. The sequenced sample was peripheral blood. The source is a human donor in a cohort sampled during active COVID-19. Both conserved end residues are part of each CDR3. D genes are given only for firm matches. Clone sizes are given selectively: once, few, many, or a class where the clone is expanded.

d_gene: -; v_gene: TRBV6-1; abundance: once; j_gene: TRBJ1-2; CDR3nt: TGTGCCAGCAGTGAATCAGGCCTCATAGAGCTCTATGGCTACACCTTC; CDR3aa: CASSESGLIELYGYTF
d_gene: -; v_gene: TRBV4-2; abundance: -; j_gene: TRBJ1-6; CDR3nt: TGTGCCAGCAGCCAAGGATCCACAGGGCCCAATTCACCCCTCCACTTT; CDR3aa: CASSQGSTGPNSPLHF
d_gene: TRBD2; v_gene: TRBV28; abundance: -; j_gene: TRBJ2-5; CDR3nt: TGTGCCAGTTGTAGCGGGAGGGGAGAGACCCAGTACTTC; CDR3aa: CASCSGRGETQYF
d_gene: -; v_gene: TRBV7-2; abundance: -; j_gene: TRBJ1-5; CDR3nt: TGTGCCAGCAGACAATCTTACGGGAGCAATCAGCCCCAGCATTTT; CDR3aa: CASRQSYGSNQPQHF
d_gene: -; v_gene: TRBV15; abundance: -; j_gene: TRBJ2-7; CDR3nt: TGTGCCACCAGCCGAAGGACTGGGAGCTCCTACGAGCAGTACTTC; CDR3aa: CATSRRTGSSYEQYF
d_gene: -; v_gene: TRBV7-2; abundance: -; j_gene: TRBJ2-1; CDR3nt: TGTGCCAGCAGCTTAGCGGCGGGTCCCAATGAGCAGTTCTTC; CDR3aa: CASSLAAGPNEQFF
d_gene: -; v_gene: TRBV27; abundance: -; j_gene: TRBJ1-1; CDR3nt: TGTGCCAGCAGTTTTCGGGTTACGAACACTGAAGCTTTCTTT; CDR3aa: CASSFRVTNTEAFF
d_gene: -; v_gene: TRBV5-1; abundance: once; j_gene: TRBJ2-2; CDR3nt: TGCGCCAGCAGCGTAACTACTAGCACGAACACCGGGGAGCTGTTTTTT; CDR3aa: CASSVTTSTNTGELFF
d_gene: TRBD2; v_gene: TRBV5-1; abundance: -; j_gene: TRBJ2-7; CDR3nt: TGCGCCAGCAGCTTGAGGGGGGCAACTAGCGGGAGGGTCTACGAGCAGTACTTC; CDR3aa: CASSLRGATSGRVYEQYF
d_gene: -; v_gene: TRBV11-2; abundance: -; j_gene: TRBJ2-7; CDR3nt: TGTGCCAGCAGCCAGCGTCTTTTGGGACTTCTCCTCTACGAGCAGTACTTC; CDR3aa: CASSQRLLGLLLYEQYF
d_gene: -; v_gene: TRBV7-8; abundance: -; j_gene: TRBJ1-5; CDR3nt: TGTGCCAGCGGTAATGGAGGCGTGAGCAATCAGCCCCAGCATTTT; CDR3aa: CASGNGGVSNQPQHF
d_gene: -; v_gene: TRBV28; abundance: -; j_gene: TRBJ2-7; CDR3nt: TGTGCCAGCAGGAAGACGGGGACCTACGAGCAGTACTTC; CDR3aa: CASRKTGTYEQYF
d_gene: TRBD1; v_gene: TRBV4-1; abundance: -; j_gene: TRBJ1-3; CDR3nt: TGCGCCAGCAGCCAAGCGACAGGGCCCTTACCTTACTCTGGAAACACCATATATTTT; CDR3aa: CASSQATGPLPYSGNTIYF
d_gene: TRBD2; v_gene: TRBV4-1; abundance: -; j_gene: TRBJ2-7; CDR3nt: TGCGCCAGCAGCCAAACTAGCGGGAGGTACGAGCAGTACTTC; CDR3aa: CASSQTSGRYEQYF